This paragraph reports one T cell receptor (beta chain). The antigen is not known. A read error may account for a junction end that differs from germline. The sample comes from a study of CD8 T cells in ankylosing spondylitis. Whole-study findings and limits: Earlier studies detected some motif variants in reactive arthritis synovial fluid and blood. Within ankylosing spondylitis blood, a TCR beta motif made up of under 10 highly homologous variants appeared to be characteristic.

Germline CDR1 and CDR2: SSHAT and FNYEAQ (reference sequence). The CDR3 covers 13 residues. Quantitative 5'-RACE with molecular barcodes produced the TCR beta libraries. Using its own MiXCR run on the 5' RACE reads, TCRdb lists one record per CDR3 protein. The table lists approximately 260,000 distinct CDR3 sequences, approximately 9% of them singletons. The clonotype comes from a male donor with ankylosing spondylitis or in good health (not recorded which). Sequencing was carried out using blood, either unsorted or a sorted T cell fraction (not recorded which). The gene calls are TRBV7-7 and TRBJ2-5; 11 bases are shared with TRBD1. The CDR3 spells CASSSGTGGTQYF. Written as DNA, the CDR3 is TGTGCTAGCAGTTCCGGGACAGGGGGGACCCAGTACTTC.